This T cell receptor (beta chain) originates from a study of identical twins. Study-level points and caveats: Interpretation of the results relied on cross-sectional statistical analysis and not on following the same donors.

Germline-derived CDR1 and CDR2 are SEHNR and FQNEAQ (reference sequence). The CDR3 loop spans 14 amino acids. Trimming took 3 bases from V and 6 from J, leaving 15 bases between them. TCRdb reprocessed the 5' RACE reads via MiXCR and lists one record per CDR3 protein. This table holds 450,000 or so distinct CDR3 sequences, 14% found once. This clonotype was observed a few times. Its antigen is as yet unknown. The sample also formed part of further work on yellow fever vaccine responses in identical twins.

Sequencing was done on a sample of CD4+ T cells sorted from blood. The chain couples TRBV7-9 to TRBJ2-7; TRBD1 is a possible D gene (6 bases). This receptor was taken from a woman between 18 and 30 years old in good health. CDR3: CASSLGADRGEQYF. For the CDR3, the DNA is TGTGCCAGCAGCTTGGGGGCGGATAGGGGCGAGCAGTACTTC.